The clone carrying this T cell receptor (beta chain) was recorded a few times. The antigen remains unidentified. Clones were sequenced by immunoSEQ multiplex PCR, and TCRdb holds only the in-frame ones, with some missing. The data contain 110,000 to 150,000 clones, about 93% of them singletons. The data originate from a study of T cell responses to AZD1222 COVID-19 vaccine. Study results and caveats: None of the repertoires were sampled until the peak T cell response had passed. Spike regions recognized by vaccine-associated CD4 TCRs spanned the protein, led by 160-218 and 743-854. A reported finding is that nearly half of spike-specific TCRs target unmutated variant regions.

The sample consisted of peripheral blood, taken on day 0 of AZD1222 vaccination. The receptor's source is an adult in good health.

CDR3 DNA sequence: TGTGCCAGCAGCCGGGACTATAATTCACCCCTCCACTTT. Translation gives CASSRDYNSPLHF. J is TRBJ1-6 and V is TRBV7-3, with D hard to call. CDR3 size: 13 residues. CDR1 is SGHTA, CDR2 FQGTGA, per germline. The V gene lost 5 bases and the J gene lost 3 bases, with 5 bases spanning the gap.